This record covers a single TCR beta chain. The protocol was immunoSEQ multiplex PCR, while the TCRdb copy is restricted to in-frame clones and leaves out a portion. There are under 450,000 clones in the sample; about 93% occur only once, and 5.5% to 7.5% lies in the top ten. The CDR3 covers 15 residues. Germline lookup yields CDR1 SGHTA and CDR2 FQGTGA. The V and J ends lost 5 bases and 7 bases respectively, with 18 bases between them. This record comes from a study of control samples from healthy donors and cancer patients. The sequencing sample was made of PBMCs. The chain is built from TRBV7-3 and TRBJ2-1, with unresolved D. This receptor was identified in a man between 40 and 49 years old with head and neck cancer. The DNA for the CDR3 is TGTGCCAGCAGCCCCGGAAGCGACGCTAGAAATGAGCAGTTCTTC. Encoded protein: CASSPGSDARNEQFF.